This is a list of T cell receptor beta chains from one sample in a study of OX40 agonist ivuxolimab in advanced cancers. Measured with immunoSEQ multiplex PCR; TCRdb has only the in-frame clones, and not every one. This sample yields approximately 73,000 clones, of which around 86% are seen a single time; approximately 3% belongs to the top ten. This material consisted of CD4+ or CD8+ T cells sorted from blood, taken in a trial of the OX40 agonist ivuxolimab. These receptor sequences come from an adult with an advanced solid tumor such as melanoma, head and neck, liver or kidney cancer. CDR3s include the opening cysteine and the closing phenylalanine or tryptophan. D genes are given only for firm matches. Clone size is stated in some rows and not others, as once, few, many or a class when expanded.

TRBD1 | 15 | TRBJ1-2 | . | TRBV4-2 | CASSQARTGWDGYTF | TGTGCCAGCAGCCAAGCTAGGACAGGGTGGGATGGCTACACCTTC
. | 17 | TRBJ2-2 | . | TRBV11-3 | CASSYTRDNLNTGELFF | TGTGCCAGCAGCTACACAAGGGACAATCTAAACACCGGGGAGCTGTTTTTT
. | 12 | TRBJ2-7 | . | TRBV28 | CASSQSDDEQYF | TGTGCCAGCAGTCAATCGGACGACGAGCAGTACTTC
. | 15 | TRBJ2-6 | . | TRBV29-1 | CSVGFRVSGANVLTF | TGCAGCGTTGGATTCCGTGTCTCTGGGGCCAACGTCCTGACTTTC
. | 17 | TRBJ2-3 | . | TRBV28 | CASSLGLGGGFTDTQYF | TGTGCCAGCAGTTTGGGCCTGGGCGGGGGCTTTACAGATACGCAGTATTTT
. | 13 | TRBJ2-7 | . | TRBV11-3 | CASSRTLPDEQYF | TGTGCCAGCAGCCGAACGCTGCCCGACGAGCAGTACTTC
TRBD2 | 18 | TRBJ2-3 | . | TRBV4-1 | CASSQGVRASGATDTQYF | TGCGCCAGCAGCCAAGGAGTCCGGGCTAGCGGGGCCACAGATACGCAGTATTTT
. | 17 | TRBJ2-2 | . | TRBV7-9 | CASSLSPRGGPTGELFF | TGTGCCAGCAGCTTGTCCCCTAGGGGGGGGCCCACCGGGGAGCTGTTTTTT
. | 12 | TRBJ1-2 | many | TRBV6-6 | CASSYRDYGYTF | TGTGCCAGCAGTTACAGGGACTATGGCTACACCTTC
TRBD1 | 15 | TRBJ1-4 | . | TRBV9 | CASSARGDSGGKLFF | TGTGCCAGCAGCGCAAGAGGGGACAGCGGTGGAAAACTGTTTTTT
. | 14 | TRBJ2-1 | . | TRBV7-9 | CASSPELAYNEQFF | TGTGCCAGCAGCCCCGAGCTAGCTTACAATGAGCAGTTCTTC
TRBD1 | 15 | TRBJ1-1 | few | TRBV5-4 | CATELSDTGGTEAFF | TGTGCCACCGAGCTTAGTGATACAGGGGGCACTGAAGCTTTCTTT
. | 15 | TRBJ1-6 | . | TRBV6-6 | CASSYLGDEGSPLHF | TGTGCCAGCAGTTACTTGGGGGACGAGGGATCACCCCTCCACTTT
. | 14 | TRBJ1-2 | . | TRBV5-1 | CASSLGQGERGYTF | TGCGCCAGCAGCTTGGGCCAGGGTGAGCGTGGCTACACCTTC
. | 14 | TRBJ1-1 | . | TRBV5-1 | CASSTSGWGTEAFF | TGCGCCAGCAGCACCAGTGGGTGGGGGACTGAAGCTTTCTTT
. | 13 | TRBJ1-2 | once | TRBV27 | CASSDQGFYGYTF | TGTGCCAGCAGTGACCAGGGATTCTATGGCTACACCTTC
. | 11 | TRBJ1-2 | . | TRBV20-1 | CSVAVNYGYTF | TGCAGTGTAGCGGTTAACTATGGCTACACCTTC
TRBD2 | 14 | TRBJ2-1 | . | TRBV29-1 | CSAATSGGGNEQFF | TGCAGCGCGGCGACTAGCGGGGGGGGTAATGAGCAGTTCTTC
. | 14 | TRBJ1-4 | . | TRBV28 | CASSLDTGSEKLFF | TGTGCCAGCAGTTTAGATACAGGGTCTGAAAAACTGTTTTTT
. | 13 | TRBJ2-1 | . | TRBV6-5 | CASSYGGNNEQFF | TGTGCCAGCAGTTACGGGGGGAACAATGAGCAGTTCTTC
. | 13 | TRBJ2-2 | . | TRBV5-6 | CASSLVVTGELFF | TGTGCCAGCAGCTTGGTTGTCACCGGGGAGCTGTTTTTT
. | 15 | TRBJ1-1 | few | TRBV19 | CASRTLPGTNTEAFF | TGTGCCAGTAGAACCCTTCCCGGGACAAACACTGAAGCTTTCTTT